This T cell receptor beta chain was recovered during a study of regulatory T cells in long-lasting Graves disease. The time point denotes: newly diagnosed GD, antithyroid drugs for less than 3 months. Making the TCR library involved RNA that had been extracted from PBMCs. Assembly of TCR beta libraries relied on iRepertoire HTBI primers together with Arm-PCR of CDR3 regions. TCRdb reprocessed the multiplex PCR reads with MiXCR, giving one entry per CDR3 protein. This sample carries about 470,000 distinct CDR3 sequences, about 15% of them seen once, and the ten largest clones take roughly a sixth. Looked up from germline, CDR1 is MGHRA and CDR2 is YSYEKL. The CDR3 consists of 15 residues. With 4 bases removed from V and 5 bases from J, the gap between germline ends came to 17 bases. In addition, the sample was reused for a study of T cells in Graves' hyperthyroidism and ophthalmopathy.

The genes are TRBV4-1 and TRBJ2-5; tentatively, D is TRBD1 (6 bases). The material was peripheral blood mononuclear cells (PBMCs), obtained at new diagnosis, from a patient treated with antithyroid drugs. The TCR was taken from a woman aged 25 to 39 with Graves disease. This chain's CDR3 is CASSPSGGGRETQYF. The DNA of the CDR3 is TGCGCCAGCAGCCCCAGCGGTGGGGGCCGGGAGACCCAGTACTTC.